This T cell receptor beta chain was sequenced in a study of CD8+ T cells in alopecia areata. About the study: Those treated were given oral tofacitinib at 5 to 10 mg twice daily. Study-wide results and limits: Clonality was higher in lesional than normal scalp, especially in alopecia totalis/universalis.

Extracted RNA was reverse transcribed, and the resulting cDNA served as sequencing template. Sequenced by immunoSEQ multiplex PCR; TCRdb stores in-frame clones only, minus some. The table has about 300,000 clones, more than 45% seen once. Of note for this clone: Its antigen remains unidentified.

Treatment defined: oral pan-JAK inhibitor, 5-10 mg twice daily. The TCR originated in a human donor with alopecia areata. The specimen was CD4+ T cells sorted from blood, collected at week 24, from a patient treated with tofacitinib.

CDR3 sequence reads: CAWSLGRGIAGELFF. Written as DNA, the CDR3 is TGTGCCTGGAGTTTGGGCAGGGGAATAGCCGGGGAGCTGTTTTTT. V usage is TRBV30 and J usage is TRBJ2-2, with D possibly being TRBD1 (6 bases). The CDR3 extends over 15 amino acids. The V end lost 2 bases, the J end lost 6 bases, and 16 bases lay between the germline ends. The germline CDR1 and CDR2 sequences are GTSNPN and SVGIG (reference sequence).